This TCR beta chain was sequenced during a study of tumor and adjacent non-tumor tissue in lung cancer. Study-level background: On average, productive TCRbeta reads reached about 4.17 million per sample.

This sample's RNA came from whole unsorted tissue. Trimming cost V 6 bases and J 6 bases; bases outside gene matches: 18. This CDR3 spans 19 amino acids. Germline CDR1 is SGHAT and CDR2 is FQNNGV. As for this clonotype: Its antigen is unidentified. This likely comes from a read error, as the CDR3 has no conserved phenylalanine or tryptophan at its end.

A modified ARM-PCR protocol with three rounds of nested PCR amplified TCRbeta. TCRdb called the multiplex PCR reads again in MiXCR, with one record for every CDR3 protein. The table records under 250,000 distinct CDR3 sequences, around 70% of them present only once. The study, taken as a whole, reports: Significantly higher TCR diversity was found in tumor than normal lung. Patients with more diverse tumor TCRs had worse survival.

The sequenced material came from lung tumor tissue. V usage is TRBV11-2 and J usage is TRBJ2-1; TRBD2 matches 12 bases. The origin of this receptor is a man between 60 and 75 years old with non-small cell lung cancer. As DNA, the CDR3 is TGTGCCAGCAGTTCGCCACGACTAGCGGGAGAGTCGCGTCTCAATGAGCAGTTCTTA. It specifies CASSSPRLAGESRLNEQFL.